This T cell receptor (beta chain) was profiled in a study of CD8+CD57+ T cells in acquired aplastic anemia. Study summary: Sorted CD4+ plus CD8+ cells gave DNA averaging roughly 3.2 ug. Healthy donors gave 10 million or so reads on average for CD4+ cells.

There are 17 residues in the CDR3. Germline trimming cut 4 bases from V and 5 bases from J; bases unmatched to any gene: 6. Per germline, CDR1 KGHDR and CDR2 SFDVKD. Genomic DNA templated the TCR beta VDJ and CDR3 profiling. From the reads, TCRdb called clonotypes with MiXCR, one entry per CDR3 protein. Of under 150,000 distinct CDR3 sequences in the sample, approximately 41% were seen once. Sequencing was carried out using sorted CD4+, CD8+, or CD8+CD57+ T cells (not recorded which) from PBMCs. The TCR comes from a human donor in good health, serving as a control. The chain joins TRBV24-1 to TRBJ2-1, with TRBD2 identical over 14 bases. In nucleotides, the CDR3 is TGTGCCACCAGTGAACCGGGACTAGCGGGAGAGCACAATGAGCAGTTCTTC. Protein: CATSEPGLAGEHNEQFF.